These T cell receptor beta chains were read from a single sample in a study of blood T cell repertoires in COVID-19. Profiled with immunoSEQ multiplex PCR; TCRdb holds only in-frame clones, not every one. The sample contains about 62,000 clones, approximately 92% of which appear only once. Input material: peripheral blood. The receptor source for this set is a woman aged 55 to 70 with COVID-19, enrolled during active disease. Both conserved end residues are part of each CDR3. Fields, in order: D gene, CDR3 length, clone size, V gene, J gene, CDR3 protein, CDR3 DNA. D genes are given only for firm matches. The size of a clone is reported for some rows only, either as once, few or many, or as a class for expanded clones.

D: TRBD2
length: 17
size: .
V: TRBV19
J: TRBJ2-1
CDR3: CASRPSSGSPSYNEQFF
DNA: TGTGCCAGCCGCCCCTCTAGCGGGAGTCCCTCCTACAATGAGCAGTTCTTC

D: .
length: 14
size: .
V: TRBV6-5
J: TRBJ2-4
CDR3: CASTVRGAKNIQYF
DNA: TGTGCCAGCACTGTTCGAGGGGCCAAAAACATTCAGTACTTC

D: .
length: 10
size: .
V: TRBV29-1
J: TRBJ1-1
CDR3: CSAKNTEAFF
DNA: TGCAGCGCTAAAAACACTGAAGCTTTCTTT

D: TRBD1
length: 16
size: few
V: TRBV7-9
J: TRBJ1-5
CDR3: CASTVYHGTVDQPQHF
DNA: TGTGCCAGCACCGTTTACCACGGGACAGTAGATCAGCCCCAGCATTTT

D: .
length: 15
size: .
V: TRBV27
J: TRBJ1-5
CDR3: CASSFRGIGNQPQHF
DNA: TGTGCCAGCAGTTTCCGGGGGATAGGCAATCAGCCCCAGCATTTT

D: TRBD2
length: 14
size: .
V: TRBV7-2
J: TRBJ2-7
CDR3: CASIISGGGYEQYF
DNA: TGTGCCAGCATTATTAGCGGGGGGGGCTACGAGCAGTACTTC

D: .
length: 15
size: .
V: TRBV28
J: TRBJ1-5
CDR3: CASSLMERIFQPQHF
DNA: TGTGCCAGCAGTTTAATGGAGAGGATATTTCAGCCCCAGCATTTT

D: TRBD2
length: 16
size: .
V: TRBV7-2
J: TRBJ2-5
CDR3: CASSYSSGEGHETQYF
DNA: TGTGCCAGCAGCTATTCTAGCGGGGAGGGACACGAGACCCAGTACTTC

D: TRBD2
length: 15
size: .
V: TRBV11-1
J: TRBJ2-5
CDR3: CASSLRLAGEETQYF
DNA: TGTGCCAGCAGCTTGAGGCTAGCGGGAGAGGAGACCCAGTACTTC

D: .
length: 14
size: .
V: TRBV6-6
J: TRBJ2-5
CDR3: CASSYLGLQETQYF
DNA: TGTGCCAGCAGTTACTTAGGACTGCAAGAGACCCAGTACTTC

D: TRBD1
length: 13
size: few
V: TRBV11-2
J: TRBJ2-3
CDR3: CASSQTGPDTQYF
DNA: TGTGCCAGCAGCCAGACAGGGCCAGATACGCAGTATTTT

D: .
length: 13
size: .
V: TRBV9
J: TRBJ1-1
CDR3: CASSVVMNTEAFF
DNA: TGTGCCAGCAGCGTAGTAATGAACACTGAAGCTTTCTTT

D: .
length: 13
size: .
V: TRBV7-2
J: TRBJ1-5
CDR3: CASSTQGSQPQHF
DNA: TGTGCCAGCAGCACACAGGGTAGTCAGCCCCAGCATTTT